The 27 T cell receptor beta chains given below trace back to one sample, sequenced in a study of blood T cell repertoires in COVID-19. The protocol was immunoSEQ multiplex PCR, while the TCRdb copy is restricted to in-frame clones and leaves out a portion. The sample gives about 40,000 clones, 60% to 85% of which show up once; about 33% is in the top ten. The sequencing input was peripheral blood. These TCRs come from a woman at least 80 years old with acute or convalescent COVID-19.

V gene TRBV6-5 combines with J gene TRBJ2-5; 7 bases fit TRBD2. Germline values: CDR1 MNHEY, CDR2 SVGAGI. This CDR3 contains 14 residues. V shed 2 bases, J shed 5 bases, and the junction held 5 bases outside the gene matches. CDR3 bases: TGTGCCAGCAGTTACATGGGAGGGGAGGAGACCCAGTACTTC. This sequence encodes CASSYMGGEETQYF.

V is TRBV19 and J is TRBJ1-2; 9 bases align to TRBD1. The germline CDR1 and CDR2 sequences are LNHDA and SQIVND (reference sequence). The CDR3 consists of 15 residues. Germline trimming cut 5 bases from V and 2 bases from J; bases unmatched to any gene: 6. Here the CDR3 DNA reads TGTGCCAGTAGTCTACTCGGGACAGGGAACTATGGCTACACCTTC. Protein product: CASSLLGTGNYGYTF.

This clone is a singleton in its sample. The genes are TRBV6-5 and TRBJ1-2, with D unclear. V lost 2 bases and J 1 base, leaving 8 bases between the germline ends. Germline V CDR1 and CDR2: MNHEY, SVGAGI. The CDR3 covers 14 residues. DNA for the CDR3: TGTGCCAGCAGTTACGATCCGGGTAACTATGGCTACACCTTC. It yields the protein CASSYDPGNYGYTF.

This chain connects TRBV27 to TRBJ1-5, with TRBD1 matching over 7 bases. The CDR3 is 19 amino acids. V lost 6 bases, J lost 0 bases, and 17 bases stayed unmatched. CDR1 is MNHEY and CDR2 is SMNVEV in the germline V gene (reference sequence). The CDR3 reads CASRPGPPTGANSNQPQHF. DNA for the CDR3: TGTGCCAGCAGACCTGGTCCCCCCACAGGGGCTAATAGCAATCAGCCCCAGCATTTT.

The chain combines TRBV5-1 with TRBJ2-1, with D unresolved. The CDR3 is made up of 14 amino acids. Trimming cost V 1 base and J 8 bases, with 13 bases left between them. The germline CDR1 and CDR2 sequences are SGHRS and YFSETQ. The CDR3 sequence is CASSLWSAAHEQFF. In DNA, the CDR3 is TGCGCCAGCAGCTTGTGGAGTGCGGCCCATGAGCAGTTCTTC.

The rearrangement links TRBV10-3 to TRBJ1-4; D may be TRBD1 (5 bases). The CDR3 totals 17 residues. The V gene lost 0 bases and the J gene lost 2 bases, with 13 bases spanning the gap. Germline V lookup: CDR1 ENHRY, CDR2 SYGVKD. The DNA for the CDR3 is TGTGCCATCAGTGAGTCGATCCAGGGTGGGACTAATGAAAAACTGTTTTTT. Translation: CAISESIQGGTNEKLFF.

This sequence joins TRBV7-9 and TRBJ2-7; 9 bases are shared with TRBD1. The V segment lost 5 bases and the J segment 6 bases; nucleotides outside the gene matches: 8. The CDR3 totals 14 residues. The germline V gene encodes CDR1 SEHNR and CDR2 FQNEAQ (reference sequence). This CDR3 is CASSLGQGLSEQYF. DNA of the CDR3: TGTGCCAGCAGCCTGGGACAGGGTTTAAGCGAGCAGTACTTC.

The chain links TRBV19 to TRBJ2-5, with a weak D call TRBD1 (6 bases). The CDR3 consists of 14 residues. V lost 3 bases, J lost 5 bases, and 13 bases lay in between. The V gene's germline CDR1 is LNHDA and CDR2 SQIVND (reference sequence). This chain's CDR3 is CASSIPQGWETQYF. The CDR3 nucleotides are TGTGCCAGTAGTATTCCACAGGGATGGGAGACCCAGTACTTC.

CDR3: CASSLVAGARETQYF. CDR3 nucleotides: TGTGCCAGCAGCTTGGTAGCGGGAGCCCGAGAGACCCAGTACTTC. The chain joins TRBV7-9 to TRBJ2-5; 9 bases are a match to TRBD2. V lost 3 bases to trimming and J lost 4 bases; unmatched junction nucleotides: 6. The CDR3 has 15 amino acids. Germline V gene lookup returns CDR1 SEHNR and CDR2 FQNEAQ (reference sequence).

The V gene is TRBV7-9, the J gene TRBJ1-6; 8 bases are a match to TRBD1. The CDR3 length is 16 residues. V was clipped by 3 bases and J by 7 bases; unmatched bases: 8. The germline V gene encodes CDR1 SEHNR and CDR2 FQNEAQ (reference sequence). CDR3 loop: CASSFDRGKWNSPLHF. The CDR3 nucleotides are TGTGCCAGCAGCTTCGACAGGGGAAAGTGGAATTCACCCCTCCACTTT.

The chain employs TRBV30 and TRBJ1-2; D may be TRBD1 (6 bases). The V gene lost 8 bases and the J gene lost 14 bases, with 18 bases spanning the gap. CDR1 is GTSNPN, CDR2 SVGIG, per germline (reference sequence). The length of the CDR3 is 10 residues. The DNA for the CDR3 is TGTGCCGGGGACACCGTATTCAAAACCTTC. Its translation: CAGDTVFKTF.

The V and J genes are TRBV6-1 and TRBJ1-5, with 11 nucleotides matching TRBD1. This CDR3 comprises 18 residues. Germline V CDR1 and CDR2: MNHNS, SASEGT. V shed 2 bases, J shed 3 bases, and the junction held 9 bases outside the gene matches. CDR3 loop: CASSEMGTGGLVNQPQHF. CDR3 nucleotide sequence: TGTGCCAGCAGTGAAATGGGGACAGGGGGTTTAGTCAATCAGCCCCAGCATTTT.

This rearrangement joins TRBV24-1 to TRBJ1-2; 7 bases fit TRBD1. The CDR3 is made up of 13 amino acids. Trimming cost V 7 bases and J 3 bases; bases outside gene matches: 4. Germline V gene lookup returns CDR1 KGHDR and CDR2 SFDVKD. The CDR3: CATRDRLHYGYTF. Here the CDR3 DNA reads TGTGCCACCAGGGACAGGTTACACTATGGCTACACCTTC.

This clone was detected a few times. The rearrangement uses TRBV28 and TRBJ2-1; D gene ambiguous. The CDR3 is 14 residues long. In germline, CDR1 is MDHEN, CDR2 SYDVKM. V lost 6 bases to trimming and J lost 4 bases, with 13 bases between them. DNA of the CDR3: TGTGCCAGCAGCCGTACCTCGCTATACAATGAGCAGTTCTTC. It is translated as CASSRTSLYNEQFF.

This chain links TRBV5-1 with TRBJ2-1; 16 positions match TRBD2. V was pared by 0 bases and J by 3 bases, with 12 bases of the junction left unmatched. Germline lookup yields CDR1 SGHRS and CDR2 YFSETQ. The CDR3 is 21 amino acids. The CDR3 loop is CASSLGRPGLAGGPVYNEQFF. The CDR3 DNA reads as TGCGCCAGCAGCTTGGGTCGTCCGGGACTAGCGGGAGGGCCCGTCTACAATGAGCAGTTCTTC.

The chain has TRBV3-1 (or the pseudogene TRBV3-2) and TRBJ1-2, with 7 bases that match TRBD1. V gave up 0 bases and J gave up 2 bases; unmatched junction bases: 6. CDR1 LGHDT and CDR2 YNNKEL come from the germline V gene (reference sequence). This CDR3 is built from 16 residues. CDR3 DNA: TGTGCCAGCAGCCAAGATCTAGCGACAGGGAACTATGGCTACACCTTC. This gives the protein CASSQDLATGNYGYTF.

The V and J genes are TRBV29-1 and TRBJ2-5, with 8 bases aligning to TRBD1. The CDR3 has 14 residues. The V gene end was trimmed by 4 bases and the J gene end by 3 bases; junction bases not matched to a gene: 7. CDR1 is SQVTM, CDR2 ANQGSEA, per germline. CDR3 residues: CSVVLGTGEETQYF. The CDR3 region has the DNA TGCAGCGTTGTATTGGGGACAGGAGAAGAGACCCAGTACTTC.

V and J are TRBV5-4 and TRBJ1-1; D unclear. V was trimmed by 4 bases and J by 1 base, leaving 11 bases between them. The length of the CDR3 is 14 residues. From germline, CDR1 is SGHNT and CDR2 YYREEE (reference sequence). CDR3 loop: CASSPRTGNTEAFF. The CDR3 coding sequence is TGTGCCAGCAGCCCCCGAACCGGGAACACTGAAGCTTTCTTT.

This clone was recorded once. The chain has TRBV3-1 (or the pseudogene TRBV3-2) and TRBJ2-1; the match to TRBD1 covers 9 bases. The CDR3 runs 16 residues. Unmatched junction bases numbered 10, after V lost 5 bases and J lost 5 bases. Germline V gene lookup returns CDR1 LGHDT and CDR2 YNNKEL (reference sequence). The CDR3 region has the DNA TGTGCCAGCAGCTCTCGGCCGGGACAGGGCCACAATGAGCAGTTCTTC. Translated: CASSSRPGQGHNEQFF.

This clone turned up a few times. V is TRBV27 and J is TRBJ1-5; no clear D. The V gene's germline CDR1 is MNHEY and CDR2 SMNVEV (reference sequence). This CDR3 spans 15 amino acids. Trimming cost V 3 bases and J 0 bases, with 9 bases left between them. For the CDR3, the DNA is TGTGCCAGCAGTTTGTACGGAGATAGCAATCAGCCCCAGCATTTT. It codes for CASSLYGDSNQPQHF.

J is TRBJ2-7 and V is TRBV5-4; TRBD2 might be the D (5 bases). V was cut by 2 bases and J by 5 bases, with 8 bases left in between. CDR1 and CDR2 (germline): SGHNT, YYREEE (reference sequence). CDR3 size: 12 residues. The CDR3 DNA is TGTGCCAGCAGCTTCGGGGTCCACGAGCAGTACTTC. Translating gives CASSFGVHEQYF.

This rearrangement joins TRBV30 to TRBJ2-3; 7 bases align to TRBD2. This CDR3 is 13 amino acids long. V was pared by 2 bases and J by 6 bases, with 5 bases of the junction left unmatched. Germline lookup yields CDR1 GTSNPN and CDR2 SVGIG (reference sequence). In DNA form, the CDR3 reads TGTGCCTGGAGTAAGGCGGGAGTGGATACGCAGTATTTT. Amino acid sequence: CAWSKAGVDTQYF.

V gene TRBV9 combines with J gene TRBJ2-1, with 8 bases fitting TRBD1. The V gene end was trimmed by 3 bases and the J gene end by 3 bases; junction bases not matched to a gene: 2. The germline V gene has CDR1 SGDLS and CDR2 YYNGEE. The CDR3 is 14 residues long. This chain's CDR3 is CASSEGTGYNEQFF. CDR3 DNA: TGTGCCAGCAGCGAGGGGACAGGCTACAATGAGCAGTTCTTC. Drawing the rest from reference TRBV9 and TRBJ2-1, the complete variable domain is DSGVTQTPKHLITATGQRVTLRCSPRSGDLSVYWYQQSLDQGLQFLIQYYNGEERAKGNILERFSAQQFPDLHSELNLSSLELGDSALYFCASSEGTGYNEQFFGPGTRLTVL.

This chain connects TRBV14 to TRBJ2-5; TRBD2 agrees at 7 bases. The CDR3 extends over 19 amino acids. Germline CDR1 SGHDN, CDR2 FVKESK. Trimming removed 4 bases from V and 0 bases from J; junction bases left unmatched: 17. The CDR3 nucleotides are TGTGCCAGCAGCCCAAGCGCATTTTGGGGACTAACGTACCAAGAGACCCAGTACTTC. Amino acid sequence: CASSPSAFWGLTYQETQYF.

This chain links TRBV2 with TRBJ1-5; 11 bases are shared with TRBD1. The V gene's germline CDR1 is SNHLY and CDR2 FYNNEI. The CDR3 runs to 15 residues. V trimming: 1 base; J trimming: 5 bases; junction bases outside the gene matches: 1. CDR3 protein: CASSEGTGGYQPQHF. DNA for the CDR3: TGTGCCAGCAGTGAAGGGACAGGGGGCTATCAGCCCCAGCATTTT.

This chain uses TRBV3-1 (or the pseudogene TRBV3-2) with TRBJ1-4; no clear D gene. With 1 base removed from V and 7 bases from J, the gap between germline ends came to 13 bases. Germline-derived CDR1 and CDR2 are LGHDT and YNNKEL (reference sequence). This CDR3 is 15 amino acids long. CDR3: CASSQVGGSGEKLFF. In DNA, the CDR3 is TGTGCCAGCAGCCAAGTCGGAGGGTCTGGTGAAAAACTGTTTTTT.

This clone was observed a handful of times. The V call is TRBV10-3, the J call TRBJ2-1, with TRBD2 identical over 9 bases. This CDR3 is built from 16 residues. Losses at the gene ends were 3 bases for V and 7 bases for J; bases not matched to a gene: 10. From germline, CDR1 is ENHRY and CDR2 SYGVKD. In DNA, the CDR3 is TGTGCCATCAGTGATTTTGGCGGGAGGGCCCCAAATGAGCAGTTCTTC. It translates to CAISDFGGRAPNEQFF.